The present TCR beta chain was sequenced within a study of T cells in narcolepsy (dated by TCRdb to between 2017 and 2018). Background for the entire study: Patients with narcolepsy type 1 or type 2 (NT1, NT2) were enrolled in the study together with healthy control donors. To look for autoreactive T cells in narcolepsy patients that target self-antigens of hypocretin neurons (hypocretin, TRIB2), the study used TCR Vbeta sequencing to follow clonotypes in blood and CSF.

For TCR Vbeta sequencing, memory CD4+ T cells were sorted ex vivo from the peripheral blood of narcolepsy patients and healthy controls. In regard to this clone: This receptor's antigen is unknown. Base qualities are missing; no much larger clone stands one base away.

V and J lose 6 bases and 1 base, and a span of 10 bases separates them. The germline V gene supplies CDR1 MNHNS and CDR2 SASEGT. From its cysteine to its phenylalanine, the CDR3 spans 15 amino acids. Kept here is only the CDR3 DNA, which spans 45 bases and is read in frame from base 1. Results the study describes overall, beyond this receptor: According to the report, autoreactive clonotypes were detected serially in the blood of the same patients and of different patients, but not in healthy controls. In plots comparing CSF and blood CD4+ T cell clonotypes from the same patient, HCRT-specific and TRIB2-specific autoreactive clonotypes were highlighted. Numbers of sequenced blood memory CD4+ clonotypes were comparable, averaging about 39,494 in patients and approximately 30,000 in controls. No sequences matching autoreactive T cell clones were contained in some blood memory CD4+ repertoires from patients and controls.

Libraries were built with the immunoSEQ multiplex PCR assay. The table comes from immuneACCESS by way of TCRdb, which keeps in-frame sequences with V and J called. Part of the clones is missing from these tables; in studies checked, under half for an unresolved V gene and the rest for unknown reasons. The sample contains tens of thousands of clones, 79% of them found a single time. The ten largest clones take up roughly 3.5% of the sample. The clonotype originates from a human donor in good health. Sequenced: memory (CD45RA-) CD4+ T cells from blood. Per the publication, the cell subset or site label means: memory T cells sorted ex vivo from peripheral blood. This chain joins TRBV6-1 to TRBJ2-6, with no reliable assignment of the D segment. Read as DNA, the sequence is TGTGCCAGCAGCAAGGACGGGTCTGGGGCCAACGTCCTGACTTTC. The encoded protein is CASSKDGSGANVLTF.